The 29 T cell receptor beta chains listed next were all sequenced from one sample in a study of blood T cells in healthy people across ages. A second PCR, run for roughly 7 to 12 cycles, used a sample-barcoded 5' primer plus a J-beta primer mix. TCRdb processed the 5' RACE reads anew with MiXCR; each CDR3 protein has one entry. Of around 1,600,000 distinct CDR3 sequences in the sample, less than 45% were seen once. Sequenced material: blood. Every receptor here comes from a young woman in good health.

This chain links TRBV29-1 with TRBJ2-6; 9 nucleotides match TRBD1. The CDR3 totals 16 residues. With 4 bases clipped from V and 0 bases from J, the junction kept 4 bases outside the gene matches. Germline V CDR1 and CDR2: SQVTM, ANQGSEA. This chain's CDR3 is CSVVGTGYSGANVLTF. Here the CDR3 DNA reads TGCAGCGTTGTAGGGACAGGGTACTCTGGGGCCAACGTCCTGACTTTC.

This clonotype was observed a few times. CDR3 sequence reads: CASSWAAGEYEQYF. In DNA, the CDR3 is TGTGCCAGCAGTTGGGCGGCCGGGGAGTACGAGCAGTACTTC. The chain combines TRBV27 with TRBJ2-7, with D maybe TRBD2 (5 bases). This CDR3 has 14 residues. CDR1 and CDR2 (germline): MNHEY, SMNVEV (reference sequence). V was shortened by 4 bases and J by 4 bases, with 14 bases between the two germline ends.

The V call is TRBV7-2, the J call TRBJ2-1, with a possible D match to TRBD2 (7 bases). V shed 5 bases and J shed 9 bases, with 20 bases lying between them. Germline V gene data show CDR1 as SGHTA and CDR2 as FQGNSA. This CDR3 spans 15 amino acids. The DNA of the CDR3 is TGTGCCAGCAGCGCCACCTCCGCGGGGGCGATTGAGCAGTTCTTC. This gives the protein CASSATSAGAIEQFF. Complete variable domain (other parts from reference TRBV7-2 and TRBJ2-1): GAGVSQSPSNKVTEKGKDVELRCDPISGHTALYWYRQSLGQGLEFLIYFQGNSAPDKSGLPSDRFSAERTGGSVSTLTIQRTQQEDSAVYLCASSATSAGAIEQFFGPGTRLTVL.

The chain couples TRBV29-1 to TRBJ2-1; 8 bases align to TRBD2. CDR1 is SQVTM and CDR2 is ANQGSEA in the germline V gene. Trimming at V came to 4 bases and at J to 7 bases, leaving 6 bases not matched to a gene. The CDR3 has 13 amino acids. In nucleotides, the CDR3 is TGCAGCGTTGTACGGGGGGGCCTGAATGAGCAGTTCTTC. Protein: CSVVRGGLNEQFF.

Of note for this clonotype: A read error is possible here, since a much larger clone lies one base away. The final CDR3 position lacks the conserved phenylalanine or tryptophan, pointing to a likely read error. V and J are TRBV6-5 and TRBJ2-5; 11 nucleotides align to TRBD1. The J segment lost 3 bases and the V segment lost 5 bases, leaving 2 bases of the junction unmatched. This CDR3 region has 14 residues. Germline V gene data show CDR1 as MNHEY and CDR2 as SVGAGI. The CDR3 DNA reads TGTGCCAGCAGTAGGACAGGGGGCGAAGAGACCCAGTACTTA. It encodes CASSRTGGEETQYL.

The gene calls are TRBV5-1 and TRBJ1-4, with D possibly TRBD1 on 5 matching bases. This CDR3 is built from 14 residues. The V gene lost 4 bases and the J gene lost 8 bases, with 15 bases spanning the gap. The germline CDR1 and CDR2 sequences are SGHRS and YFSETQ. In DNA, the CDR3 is TGCGCCAGCAGCCCGGAGGGGATGCAGGAAAAACTGTTTTTT. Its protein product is CASSPEGMQEKLFF.

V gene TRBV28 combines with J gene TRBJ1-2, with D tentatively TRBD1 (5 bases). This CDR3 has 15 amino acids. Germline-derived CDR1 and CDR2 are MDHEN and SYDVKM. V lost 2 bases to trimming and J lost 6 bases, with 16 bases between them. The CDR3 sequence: CASSLGGRAEHGYTF. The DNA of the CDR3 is TGTGCCAGCAGTTTAGGGGGAAGGGCGGAGCATGGCTACACCTTC.

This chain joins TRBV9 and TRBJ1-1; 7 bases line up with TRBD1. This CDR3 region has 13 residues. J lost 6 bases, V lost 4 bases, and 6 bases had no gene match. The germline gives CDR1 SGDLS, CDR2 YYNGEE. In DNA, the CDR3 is TGTGCCAGCAGCCTCCAGGGGGGGGCTGAAGCTTTCTTT. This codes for CASSLQGGAEAFF.

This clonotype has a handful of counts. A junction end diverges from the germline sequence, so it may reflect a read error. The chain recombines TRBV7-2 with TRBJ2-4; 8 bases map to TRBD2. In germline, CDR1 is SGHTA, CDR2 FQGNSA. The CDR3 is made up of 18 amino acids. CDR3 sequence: CASSFWGSSGGAKSIQYF. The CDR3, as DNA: TGTGCCAGCAGCTTTTGGGGTTCAAGCGGGGGAGCCAAAAGCATTCAGTACTTC.

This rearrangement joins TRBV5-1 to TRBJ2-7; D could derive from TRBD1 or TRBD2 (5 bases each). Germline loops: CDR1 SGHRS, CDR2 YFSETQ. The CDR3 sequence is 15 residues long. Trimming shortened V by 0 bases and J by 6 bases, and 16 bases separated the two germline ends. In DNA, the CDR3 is TGCGCCAGCAGCTTGGACGGCAGGGAGCTCCGCGAGCAGTACTTC. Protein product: CASSLDGRELREQYF.

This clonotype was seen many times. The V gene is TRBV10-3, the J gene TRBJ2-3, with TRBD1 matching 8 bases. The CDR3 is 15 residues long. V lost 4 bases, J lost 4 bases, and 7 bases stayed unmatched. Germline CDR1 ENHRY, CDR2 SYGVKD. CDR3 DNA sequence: TGTGCCATCAGTGCAGGGGGCTCCCAGTCAGATACGCAGTATTTT. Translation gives CAISAGGSQSDTQYF.

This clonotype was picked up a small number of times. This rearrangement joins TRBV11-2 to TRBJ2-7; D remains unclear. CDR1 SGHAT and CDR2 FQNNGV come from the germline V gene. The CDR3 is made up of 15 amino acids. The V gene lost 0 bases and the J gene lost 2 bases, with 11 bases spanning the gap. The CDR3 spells CASSLEARATYEQYF. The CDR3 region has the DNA TGTGCCAGCAGCTTAGAAGCACGGGCAACCTACGAGCAGTACTTC.

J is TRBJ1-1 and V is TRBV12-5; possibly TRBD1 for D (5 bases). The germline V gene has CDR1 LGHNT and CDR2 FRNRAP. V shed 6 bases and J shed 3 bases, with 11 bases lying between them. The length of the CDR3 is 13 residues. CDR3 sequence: CASGASRDTEAFF. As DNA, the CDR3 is TGTGCTAGTGGAGCATCCAGGGACACTGAAGCTTTCTTT.

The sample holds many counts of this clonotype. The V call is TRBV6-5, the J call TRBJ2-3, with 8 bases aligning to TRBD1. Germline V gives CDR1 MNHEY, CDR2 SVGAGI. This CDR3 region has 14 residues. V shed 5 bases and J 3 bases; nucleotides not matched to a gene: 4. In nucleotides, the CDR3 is TGTGCCAGCAGTACCGACAGGGGTACAGATACGCAGTATTTT. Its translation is CASSTDRGTDTQYF.

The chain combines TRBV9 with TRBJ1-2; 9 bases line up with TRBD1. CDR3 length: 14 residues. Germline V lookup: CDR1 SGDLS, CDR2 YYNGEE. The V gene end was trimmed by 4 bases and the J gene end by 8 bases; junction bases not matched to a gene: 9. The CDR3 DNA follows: TGTGCCAGCAGCCCAAGTTTGGACAGGGGAGGCTACACCTTC. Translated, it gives CASSPSLDRGGYTF.

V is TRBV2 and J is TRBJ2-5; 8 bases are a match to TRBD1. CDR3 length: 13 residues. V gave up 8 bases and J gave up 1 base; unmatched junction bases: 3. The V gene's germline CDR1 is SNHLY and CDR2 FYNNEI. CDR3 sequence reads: CASGQGPQETQYF. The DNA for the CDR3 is TGTGCCAGCGGACAGGGACCCCAAGAGACCCAGTACTTC. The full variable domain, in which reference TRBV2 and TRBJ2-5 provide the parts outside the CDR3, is EPEVTQTPSHQVTQMGQEVILRCVPISNHLYFYWYRQILGQKVEFLVSFYNNEISEKSEIFDDQFSVERPDGSNFTLKIRSTKLEDSAMYFCASGQGPQETQYFGPGTRLLVL.

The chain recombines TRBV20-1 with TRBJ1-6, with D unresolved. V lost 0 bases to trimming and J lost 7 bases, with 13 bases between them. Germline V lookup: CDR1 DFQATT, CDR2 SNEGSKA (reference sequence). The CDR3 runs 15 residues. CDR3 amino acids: CSARDPRGSNSPLHF. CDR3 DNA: TGCAGTGCTAGAGATCCGCGGGGATCGAATTCACCCCTCCACTTT.

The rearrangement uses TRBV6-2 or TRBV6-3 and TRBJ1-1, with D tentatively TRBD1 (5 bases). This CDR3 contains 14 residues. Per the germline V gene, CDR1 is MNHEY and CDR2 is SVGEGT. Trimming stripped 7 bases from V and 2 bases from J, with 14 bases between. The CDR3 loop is CASIWPGKNTEAFF. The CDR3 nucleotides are TGTGCCAGCATATGGCCAGGGAAAAACACTGAAGCTTTCTTT.

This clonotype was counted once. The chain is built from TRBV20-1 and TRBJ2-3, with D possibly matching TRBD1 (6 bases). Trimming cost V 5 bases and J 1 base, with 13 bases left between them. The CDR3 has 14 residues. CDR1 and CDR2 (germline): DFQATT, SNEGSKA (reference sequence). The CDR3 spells CSALQGLGTDTQYF. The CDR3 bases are TGCAGTGCTTTACAGGGTTTGGGCACAGATACGCAGTATTTT.

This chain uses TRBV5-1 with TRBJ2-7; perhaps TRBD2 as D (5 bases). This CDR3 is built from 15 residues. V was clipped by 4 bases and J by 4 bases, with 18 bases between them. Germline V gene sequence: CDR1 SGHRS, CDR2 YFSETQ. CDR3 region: CASSPDFLGRYEQYF. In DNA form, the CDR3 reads TGCGCCAGCAGCCCGGACTTCCTAGGGCGGTACGAGCAGTACTTC.

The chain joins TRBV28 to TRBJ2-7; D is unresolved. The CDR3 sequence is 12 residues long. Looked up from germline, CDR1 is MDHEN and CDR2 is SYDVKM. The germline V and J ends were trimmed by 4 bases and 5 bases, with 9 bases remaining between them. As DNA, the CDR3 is TGTGCCAGCAGTTCCGACCGCCACGAGCAGTACTTC. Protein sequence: CASSSDRHEQYF.

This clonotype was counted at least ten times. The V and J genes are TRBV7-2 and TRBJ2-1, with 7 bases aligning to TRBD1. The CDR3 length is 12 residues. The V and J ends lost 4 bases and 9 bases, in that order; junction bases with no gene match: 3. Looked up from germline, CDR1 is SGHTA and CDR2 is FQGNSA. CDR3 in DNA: TGTGCCAGCAGCTCACAGGGGAGTGAGCAGTTCTTC. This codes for CASSSQGSEQFF.

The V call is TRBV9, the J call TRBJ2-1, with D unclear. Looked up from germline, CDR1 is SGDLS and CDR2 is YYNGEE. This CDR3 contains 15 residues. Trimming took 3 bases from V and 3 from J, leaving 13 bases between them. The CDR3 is CASSARHKFYNEQFF. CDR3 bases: TGTGCCAGCAGCGCTCGACACAAGTTCTACAATGAGCAGTTCTTC. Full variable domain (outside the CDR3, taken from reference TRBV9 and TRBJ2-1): DSGVTQTPKHLITATGQRVTLRCSPRSGDLSVYWYQQSLDQGLQFLIQYYNGEERAKGNILERFSAQQFPDLHSELNLSSLELGDSALYFCASSARHKFYNEQFFGPGTRLTVL.

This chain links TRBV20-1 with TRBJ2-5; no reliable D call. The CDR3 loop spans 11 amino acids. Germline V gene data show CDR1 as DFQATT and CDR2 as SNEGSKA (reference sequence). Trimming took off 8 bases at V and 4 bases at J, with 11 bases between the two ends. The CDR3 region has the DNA TGCAGTACGCTACTGGCAGAGACCCAGTACTTC. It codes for CSTLLAETQYF.

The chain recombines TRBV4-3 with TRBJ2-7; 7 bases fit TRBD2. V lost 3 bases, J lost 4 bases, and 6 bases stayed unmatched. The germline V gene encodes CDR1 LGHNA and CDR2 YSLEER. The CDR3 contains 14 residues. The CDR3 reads CASSQSGGGYEQYF. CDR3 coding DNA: TGCGCCAGCAGCCAGTCTGGCGGGGGTTACGAGCAGTACTTC.

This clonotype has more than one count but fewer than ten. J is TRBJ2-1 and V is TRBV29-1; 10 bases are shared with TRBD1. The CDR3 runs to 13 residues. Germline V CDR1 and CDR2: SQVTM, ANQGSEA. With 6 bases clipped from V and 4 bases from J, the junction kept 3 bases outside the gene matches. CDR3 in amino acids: CSVDRGDYNEQFF. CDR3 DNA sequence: TGCAGCGTGGACAGGGGGGATTACAATGAGCAGTTCTTC.

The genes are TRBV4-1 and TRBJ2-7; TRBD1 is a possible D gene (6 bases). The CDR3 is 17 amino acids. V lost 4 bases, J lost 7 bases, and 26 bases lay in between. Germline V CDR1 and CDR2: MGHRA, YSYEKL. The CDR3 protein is CASSLSRDTGSYNEQYF. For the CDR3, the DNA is TGCGCCAGCAGCCTCTCCCGGGACACTGGCTCCTACAATGAGCAGTACTTC.

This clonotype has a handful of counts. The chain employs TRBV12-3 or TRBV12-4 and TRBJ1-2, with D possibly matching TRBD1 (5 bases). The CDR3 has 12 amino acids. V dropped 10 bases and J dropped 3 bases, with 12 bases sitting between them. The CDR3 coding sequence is TGTGCCATCCGAATGGGACACTATGGCTACACCTTC. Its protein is CAIRMGHYGYTF.

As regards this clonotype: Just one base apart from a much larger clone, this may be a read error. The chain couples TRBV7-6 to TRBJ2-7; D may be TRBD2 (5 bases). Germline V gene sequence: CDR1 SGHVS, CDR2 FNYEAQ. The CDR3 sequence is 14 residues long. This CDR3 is CANSSLGSSYEQYF. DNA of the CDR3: TGTGCCAACAGCTCTCTGGGGAGCTCCTACGAGCAGTACTTC.